This T cell receptor (beta chain) was identified during a study of T cell responses to AZD1222 COVID-19 vaccine. For the study at large: The study pooled second doses at about 4 or about 12 weeks.

The CDR3 covers 16 residues. Trimming cost V 5 bases and J 0 bases, with 17 bases left between them. Germline-derived CDR1 and CDR2 are MNHEY and SMNVEV (reference sequence). The table came from immunoSEQ multiplex PCR; TCRdb's copy has only in-frame clones and leaves some out. The sample holds over 150,000 clones, around 87% seen once. The TCR originated in an adult in good health. The chain has TRBV27 and TRBJ2-7, with D possibly being TRBD1 or TRBD2 (7 bases each). The source was peripheral blood, collected on day 0 of AZD1222 vaccination. The CDR3 nucleotides are TGTGCCAGCAGTCCGCTGGGGAGGGGGCCCTCCTACGAGCAGTACTTC. This codes for CASSPLGRGPSYEQYF.